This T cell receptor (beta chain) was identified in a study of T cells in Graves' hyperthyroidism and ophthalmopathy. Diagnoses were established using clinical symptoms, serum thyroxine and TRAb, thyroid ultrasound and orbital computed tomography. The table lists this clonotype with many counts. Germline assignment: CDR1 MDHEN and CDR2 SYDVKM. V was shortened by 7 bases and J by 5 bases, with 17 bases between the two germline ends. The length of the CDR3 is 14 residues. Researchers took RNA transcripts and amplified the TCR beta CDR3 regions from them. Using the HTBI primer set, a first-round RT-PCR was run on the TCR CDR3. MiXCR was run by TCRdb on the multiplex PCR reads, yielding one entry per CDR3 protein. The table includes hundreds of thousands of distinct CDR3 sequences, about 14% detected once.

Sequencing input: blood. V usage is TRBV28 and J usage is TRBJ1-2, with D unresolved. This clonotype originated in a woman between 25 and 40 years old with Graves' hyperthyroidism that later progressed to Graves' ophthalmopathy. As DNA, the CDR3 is TGTGCCAGCACCCTGGGTACCAAGATATATGGCTACACCTTC. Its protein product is CASTLGTKIYGYTF.